A selection of T cell receptor beta chains follows, all from one sample in a study of T cells in Graves' hyperthyroidism and ophthalmopathy. TCRdb reanalysed the multiplex PCR reads using MiXCR and keeps one entry per CDR3 protein. In the table there are roughly 300,000 distinct CDR3 sequences, around a fifth of which are singletons. Sequencing was done on a sample of blood. All receptors come from a woman in her forties or fifties with Graves' hyperthyroidism. The CDR3 runs from the conserved cysteine through the conserved F or W. A D gene is named only where the DNA matches it firmly. A row's size may be missing; if present it is once, few, many or a size class.

d_call j_call clone_size v_call cdr3_nt cdr3_aa
NA TRBJ1-5 many TRBV20-1 TGCAGTGCTAGAGAAGGGGTTAGCCAGCCCCAGCATTTT CSAREGVSQPQHF
NA TRBJ1-1 many TRBV7-9 TGTGCCAGCGTCACCGGGACGGGGAACACTGAAGCTTTCTTT CASVTGTGNTEAFF
NA TRBJ1-2 NA TRBV12-3/TRBV12-4 TGTGCCAGCAGTTCAGCCCGGGGCTACACCTTC CASSSARGYTF
TRBD1 TRBJ2-6 many TRBV3-1 TGTGCCAGCAGCTACTCTGGGACAGGGAGCTCTGGGGCCAACGTCCTGACTTTC CASSYSGTGSSGANVLTF
NA TRBJ1-1 many TRBV2 TGTGCCAGCAGGGGGCTGAACACTGAAGCTTTCTTT CASRGLNTEAFF
TRBD1 TRBJ2-2 NA TRBV10-3 TGTGCCACTACGGGACAGCCAGGGGAGCTGTTTTTT CATTGQPGELFF
NA TRBJ2-7 NA TRBV4-1 TGCGCCAGCAGCCAAGAGTTCCCGGCGTCAGCTCGCTATACCTACGAGCAGTACTTC CASSQEFPASARYTYEQYF
NA TRBJ2-3 medium-sized TRBV20-1 TGCAGTGCTAGACAAATTTGGACTAAGGGCAACACAGATACGCAGTATTTT CSARQIWTKGNTDTQYF
NA TRBJ2-7 many TRBV27 TGTGCCAGCAGTCCACCCCTGCGTGGAGAGCAGTACTTC CASSPPLRGEQYF
NA TRBJ2-2 many TRBV11-3 TGTGCCAGCAGCGCCCCCCCGACAGGGAGGACCGGGGAGCTGTTTTTT CASSAPPTGRTGELFF
TRBD1 TRBJ1-6 few TRBV28 TGTGCCAGCAGTTCCACCGGGACAGCAAATTCACCCCTCCACTTT CASSSTGTANSPLHF
NA TRBJ1-2 many TRBV12-3/TRBV12-4 TGTGCCAGCAGTGAACCGTCCAGGGGTCACTATGGCTACACCTTC CASSEPSRGHYGYTF
NA TRBJ2-3 few TRBV30 TGTGCCTGGAGTGTCGGAGGGGCCAGCACAGATACGCAGTATTTT CAWSVGGASTDTQYF
NA TRBJ1-5 many TRBV20-1 TGCAGTGCTAGAGATGGAGGGCCGGGGGGAAATCAGCCCCAGCATTTT CSARDGGPGGNQPQHF
NA TRBJ2-1 NA TRBV11-3 TGTGCCAGCAGCTTAGCGGGGCTCGCACACAATGAGCAGTTCTTC CASSLAGLAHNEQFF
NA TRBJ1-2 few TRBV6-1 TGTGCCAGCAGTGAAGATGGCTACACCTTC CASSEDGYTF
TRBD2 TRBJ2-1 many TRBV11-2 TGTGCCAGCAGCGCCCATTCGGACAGAGCGGGAGTTGCATACAATGAGCAGTTCTTC CASSAHSDRAGVAYNEQFF
NA TRBJ2-5 many TRBV20-1 TGCAGTGCTAGAGGGCCAGTCGGAGAGACCCAGTACTTC CSARGPVGETQYF
NA TRBJ2-3 few TRBV24-1 TGTGCCACCAGTGATTTTGGCGGGGAGGGCACAGATACGCAGTATTTT CATSDFGGEGTDTQYF
NA TRBJ1-1 few TRBV6-1 TGTGCCAGCAGAGGTACACAGGGCCGCAACACTGAAGCTTTCTTT CASRGTQGRNTEAFF
NA TRBJ2-1 many TRBV5-5 TGTGCCAGCAGCTCTAGAGGGAGCTCCTACAATGAGCAGTTCTTC CASSSRGSSYNEQFF
TRBD1 TRBJ2-1 NA TRBV7-2 TGTGCCAGCAGCTTACCTAGTCGAGGGACAGTTTCCTACAATGAGCAGTTCTTC CASSLPSRGTVSYNEQFF
TRBD1 TRBJ1-2 NA TRBV2 TGTGCCAGCAGTGTGGTGGGACAGGGTAACTATGGCTACACCTTC CASSVVGQGNYGYTF
NA TRBJ1-2 many TRBV20-1 TGCAGTGCTAGAGATCTTTACGTTAACTATGGCTACACCTTC CSARDLYVNYGYTF
NA TRBJ2-3 many TRBV7-9 TGTGCCAGCAGCTTTATAGGGCGGGGAAGCACAGATACGCAGTATTTT CASSFIGRGSTDTQYF
NA TRBJ2-6 NA TRBV29-1 TGCAGCGTCAAATGGACAGAAAGCTCTGGGGCCAACGTCCTGACTTTC CSVKWTESSGANVLTF
NA TRBJ2-3 many TRBV20-1 TGCAGTGCAACGGACCGCCGGGATACGCAGTATTTT CSATDRRDTQYF
NA TRBJ1-5 many TRBV6-1 TGTGCCAGCAGTGAGGACGGCAGCTCCAATCAGCCCCAGCATTTT CASSEDGSSNQPQHF
TRBD2 TRBJ2-7 few TRBV7-6 TGTGCCAGCAGCCTGGACGGGGGGGCCAGCATTAGGGAGCAGTACTTC CASSLDGGASIREQYF